Each of the 29 T cell receptor beta chains below was sequenced from the same sample in a study of blood T cells in healthy people across ages. Then a second PCR, running roughly 7 to 11 cycles, was carried out with a sample-barcoded 5' primer and a J-beta primer mix. TCRdb fed the 5' RACE reads into MiXCR, producing one record per CDR3 protein. The table has 1.5 million to 1.8 million distinct CDR3 sequences, approximately 43% seen once. Sequencing was done on a sample of blood. These receptors were obtained from a young woman in good health.

Only a few counts were recorded for this clonotype. This chain connects TRBV4-3 to TRBJ2-7; 10 nucleotides match TRBD1. There are 15 residues in the CDR3. Germline lookup yields CDR1 LGHNA and CDR2 YSLEER. Trimming took 0 bases from V and 6 from J; bases not matched to a gene: 5. The CDR3: CASSQDRTGGFEQYF. Here the CDR3 DNA reads TGCGCCAGCAGCCAAGATAGGACAGGGGGGTTCGAGCAGTACTTC.

The V call is TRBV5-5, the J call TRBJ2-3, with 7 nucleotides matching TRBD1. Per germline, CDR1 SGHKS and CDR2 YYEKEE (reference sequence). The CDR3 loop spans 15 amino acids. The V gene end was trimmed by 3 bases and the J gene end by 1 base; junction bases not matched to a gene: 5. The CDR3 region has the DNA TGTGCCAGCAGCTCTTGGCAGGGGGGCACAGATACGCAGTATTTT. This translates into CASSSWQGGTDTQYF. Looking up the rest from reference TRBV5-5 and TRBJ2-3 gives the full variable domain: DAGVTQSPTHLIKTRGQQVTLRCSPISGHKSVSWYQQVLGQGPQFIFQYYEKEERGRGNFPDRFSARQFPNYSSELNVNALLLGDSALYLCASSSWQGGTDTQYFGPGTRLTVL.

The V and J genes are TRBV20-1 and TRBJ1-5, with a tentative D call TRBD1 (6 bases). The germline V gene encodes CDR1 DFQATT and CDR2 SNEGSKA (reference sequence). The CDR3 consists of 16 residues. Deletions cut 3 bases from V and 6 bases from J, with 21 bases between. CDR3 nucleotides: TGCAGTGCTAGCCTTTTGGGGGCAGCCCTGTTTCAGCCCCAGCATTTT. This encodes CSASLLGAALFQPQHF.

The chain combines TRBV6-6 with TRBJ2-1, with unresolved D. The V end lost 4 bases, the J end lost 7 bases, and 8 bases lay between the germline ends. The CDR3 is made up of 12 amino acids. Per the germline V gene, CDR1 is MNHNY and CDR2 is SVGAGI (reference sequence). In nucleotides, the CDR3 is TGTGCCAGCAGTTCCCAATCTAATGAGCAGTTCTTC. This gives the protein CASSSQSNEQFF.

CDR3 sequence reads: CSARDRGNYEQYF. For the CDR3, the DNA is TGCAGTGCTAGAGATCGGGGGAACTATGAGCAGTACTTC. J is TRBJ2-7 and V is TRBV20-1, with a weak D call TRBD2 (6 bases). The CDR3 totals 13 residues. Trimming took off 0 bases at V and 7 bases at J, with 13 bases between the two ends. In germline, CDR1 is DFQATT, CDR2 SNEGSKA (reference sequence).

This clonotype was observed a few times. The chain couples TRBV7-2 to TRBJ2-7, with 8 positions matching TRBD2. The CDR3 contains 15 residues. The ends lost 1 base at V and 7 bases at J; junction bases unmatched: 9. From germline, CDR1 is SGHTA and CDR2 FQGNSA. CDR3 sequence: CASSLETGLVYEQYF. The CDR3 bases are TGTGCCAGCAGCTTAGAAACGGGACTAGTCTATGAGCAGTACTTC.

The rearrangement uses TRBV11-2 and TRBJ2-7, with unresolved D. V dropped 5 bases and J dropped 4 bases, with 12 bases sitting between them. This CDR3 region has 13 residues. The germline V gene has CDR1 SGHAT and CDR2 FQNNGV. For the CDR3, the DNA is TGTGCCAGCAGCCCCCTAGGGCGGTACGAGCAGTACTTC. It is translated as CASSPLGRYEQYF. The full variable domain, in which reference TRBV11-2 and TRBJ2-7 provide the parts outside the CDR3, is EAGVAQSPRYKIIEKRQSVAFWCNPISGHATLYWYQQILGQGPKLLIQFQNNGVVDDSQLPKDRFSAERLKGVDSTLKIQPAKLEDSAVYLCASSPLGRYEQYFGPGTRLTVT.

The chain carries TRBV29-1 and TRBJ2-7, with D unresolved. Germline V lookup: CDR1 SQVTM, CDR2 ANQGSEA. Trimming took off 0 bases at V and 1 base at J, with 10 bases between the two ends. The CDR3 is made up of 14 amino acids. The CDR3 DNA follows: TGCAGCGTTGAAGATCGAAGTACTTCCTACGAGCAGTACTTC. It specifies CSVEDRSTSYEQYF.

CDR3 sequence: CASSLKDWENPHETQYF. The CDR3, as DNA: TGTGCCAGCAGCTTAAAAGATTGGGAAAACCCCCACGAGACCCAGTACTTC. The genes are TRBV7-2 and TRBJ2-7; no clear D. The J call may be mistaken, given a closer DNA end match to TRBJ2-5. The CDR3 is 17 amino acids. Germline V gene data show CDR1 as SGHTA and CDR2 as FQGNSA.

This clonotype was seen a few times. The chain employs TRBV20-1 and TRBJ1-1; possibly TRBD1 for D (6 bases). The germline gives CDR1 DFQATT, CDR2 SNEGSKA (reference sequence). The ends were cut back, 4 bases at V and 6 bases at J, with 15 bases in the middle. CDR3 size: 13 residues. This chain's CDR3 is CSAKGGGLSEAFF. The CDR3 DNA sequence: TGCAGTGCTAAGGGGGGCGGGTTATCTGAAGCTTTCTTT.

The rearrangement uses TRBV12-3 or TRBV12-4 and TRBJ2-1, with D maybe TRBD1 (5 bases). The CDR3 has 13 amino acids. V gave up 4 bases and J gave up 5 bases, with 9 bases separating them. Here the CDR3 reads CASSWGRDNEQFF. The CDR3 DNA follows: TGTGCCAGCAGTTGGGGCAGGGACAATGAGCAGTTCTTC.

The sample holds a few counts of this clonotype. V usage is TRBV9 and J usage is TRBJ2-7; TRBD2 aligns across 7 bases. Germline CDR1 is SGDLS and CDR2 is YYNGEE. CDR3 length: 14 amino acids. Losses at the gene ends were 0 bases for V and 7 bases for J; bases not matched to a gene: 7. CDR3 residues: CASSVGREFVEQYF. The DNA for the CDR3 is TGTGCCAGCAGCGTAGGGCGGGAGTTTGTAGAGCAGTACTTC.

V gene TRBV5-6 combines with J gene TRBJ1-5, with a weak D call TRBD1 (6 bases). The CDR3 totals 15 residues. Deletions cut 3 bases from V and 4 bases from J, with 14 bases between. Per the germline V gene, CDR1 is SGHDT and CDR2 is YYEEEE. In DNA, the CDR3 is TGTGCCAGCAGCTCGACAGGAGGAACTAATCAGCCCCAGCATTTT. Protein sequence: CASSSTGGTNQPQHF.

The rearrangement uses TRBV5-5 and TRBJ2-5; D unresolved. The J call may be incorrect, as the DNA end agrees better with TRBJ2-7. The CDR3 is 16 amino acids. Germline V CDR1 and CDR2: SGHKS, YYEKEE (reference sequence). The CDR3 is CASTPMADSFSYEQYF. The CDR3 DNA is TGTGCCAGCACGCCAATGGCGGATAGTTTTTCGTACGAGCAGTACTTC.

The V and J genes are TRBV15 and TRBJ2-1; 9 bases are shared with TRBD1. In germline, CDR1 is LNHNV, CDR2 YYDKDF (reference sequence). The V gene end was trimmed by 0 bases and the J gene end by 8 bases; junction bases not matched to a gene: 5. This CDR3 has 15 residues. CDR3 residues: CATSRDRDRAHEQFF. CDR3 bases: TGTGCCACCAGCAGAGATCGGGACAGGGCACATGAGCAGTTCTTC.

The chain has TRBV12-3 or TRBV12-4 and TRBJ1-5, with 8 bases identical to TRBD1. The CDR3 has 13 residues. V lost 10 bases to trimming and J lost 6 bases; unmatched junction nucleotides: 8. The CDR3 DNA is TGTGCCACCTCAGGGGGCTGGGGTCAGCCCCAGCATTTT. Protein: CATSGGWGQPQHF.

Of note for this clonotype: The junction and the germline gene differ at one end; a read error may be behind it. This rearrangement joins TRBV5-1 to TRBJ1-2, with TRBD1 identical over 9 bases. The CDR3 is made up of 17 amino acids. Germline CDR1 and CDR2: SGHRS and YFSETQ. This chain's CDR3 is CTSSFLPPGQGDYGYTF. As DNA, the CDR3 is TGCACCAGCAGCTTCTTACCACCGGGACAGGGCGACTATGGCTACACCTTC.

Note on this clonotype: One base away lies a much larger clone, so this may be a sequencing read error. The chain has TRBV28 and TRBJ2-7, with 10 positions matching TRBD2. The length of the CDR3 is 13 residues. Germline loops: CDR1 MDHEN, CDR2 SYDVKM. The CDR3 loop reads CDSSVTGTSAQYF. The DNA of the CDR3 is TGTGACAGCAGTGTAACCGGGACTAGCGCGCAGTACTTC.

This clonotype has a single count. The chain is built from TRBV4-1 and TRBJ1-2, with a weak D call TRBD1 (5 bases). This CDR3 has 16 residues. V dropped 1 base and J dropped 1 base, with 13 bases sitting between them. Per germline, CDR1 MGHRA and CDR2 YSYEKL. This CDR3 reads CASSQAGQGLNYGYTF. In DNA, the CDR3 is TGCGCCAGCAGCCAAGCCGGGCAGGGACTTAACTATGGCTACACCTTC.

In its sample, this clonotype was seen a few times. The chain couples TRBV29-1 to TRBJ2-7; 10 bases are shared with TRBD1. The CDR3 is made up of 14 amino acids. With V trimmed by 4 bases and J by 3 bases, 6 bases remained unmatched. CDR1 SQVTM and CDR2 ANQGSEA come from the germline V gene. CDR3 loop: CSVASRDRGYEQYF. The CDR3 DNA follows: TGCAGCGTTGCGTCTCGGGACAGGGGCTACGAGCAGTACTTC.

The chain couples TRBV5-1 to TRBJ1-1; 8 bases are shared with TRBD1. CDR1 and CDR2 from the germline V gene are SGHRS and YFSETQ. V lost 2 bases and J lost 3; bases outside the gene matches: 3. This CDR3 comprises 14 residues. The CDR3 reads CASSLPGQDTEAFF. The CDR3 DNA reads as TGCGCCAGCAGCTTACCGGGACAGGACACTGAAGCTTTCTTT.

The table lists this clonotype with a few counts. This rearrangement joins TRBV29-1 to TRBJ2-7; no reliable D call. The J call may be wrong; the DNA end is better matched by TRBJ2-5. The CDR3 length is 12 residues. Per germline, CDR1 SQVTM and CDR2 ANQGSEA. CDR3 sequence reads: CSVEGSGETQYF. The CDR3 DNA reads TGCAGCGTTGAAGGCAGTGGGGAGACCCAGTACTTC.

This clonotype came up a few times. The J gene is TRBJ2-3, the V gene TRBV11-3, with D possibly matching TRBD2 (6 bases). V gave up 5 bases and J gave up 8 bases, with 20 bases separating them. The germline V gene encodes CDR1 SGHNT and CDR2 YENEEA. The CDR3 is made up of 15 amino acids. CDR3 DNA sequence: TGTGCCAGCAGCCCTACCCCTACTAGCTTTCGTACGCAGTATTTT. This sequence encodes CASSPTPTSFRTQYF.

The chain joins TRBV7-8 to TRBJ2-3; no clear D. CDR1 and CDR2 from the germline V gene are SGHVS and FQNEAQ. CDR3 length: 13 amino acids. V was shortened by 1 base and J by 5 bases, with 7 bases between the two germline ends. The CDR3 DNA sequence: TGTGCCAGCAGCTTAGGGGTCGGAGATACGCAGTATTTT. Encoded protein: CASSLGVGDTQYF.

To note about this clonotype: The germline gene is not matched at one end of the junction; a read error may be the cause. V is TRBV4-1 and J is TRBJ1-1; D unresolved. The CDR3 contains 14 residues. Germline-derived CDR1 and CDR2 are MGHRA and YSYEKL. The CDR3, as DNA: TGCGCCAGCAGCCAACGTAGGGTGAACCCTGAAGCTTTCTTT. This gives the protein CASSQRRVNPEAFF.

This clonotype has a count of ten or more. The genes are TRBV7-2 and TRBJ2-1; D gene unclear. With 5 bases removed from V and 0 bases from J, the gap between germline ends came to 8 bases. This CDR3 has 14 residues. Germline loops: CDR1 SGHTA, CDR2 FQGNSA. CDR3 region: CASSPTSSYNEQFF. The CDR3 coding sequence is TGTGCCAGCAGCCCCACGAGCTCCTACAATGAGCAGTTCTTC. The whole variable domain, filled in from reference TRBV7-2 and TRBJ2-1, reads GAGVSQSPSNKVTEKGKDVELRCDPISGHTALYWYRQSLGQGLEFLIYFQGNSAPDKSGLPSDRFSAERTGGSVSTLTIQRTQQEDSAVYLCASSPTSSYNEQFFGPGTRLTVL.

The chain joins TRBV27 to TRBJ1-5; D is ambiguous. The CDR3 totals 13 residues. Germline-derived CDR1 and CDR2 are MNHEY and SMNVEV (reference sequence). V was clipped by 0 bases and J by 6 bases, with 6 bases between them. The CDR3 spells CASSLSTGQPQHF. The CDR3 nucleotides read TGTGCCAGCAGTTTATCTACCGGTCAGCCCCAGCATTTT.

This clonotype was observed a few times. The V call is TRBV2, the J call TRBJ2-5; D unclear. CDR1 and CDR2 from the germline V gene are SNHLY and FYNNEI. Trimming removed 8 bases from V and 5 bases from J, with 9 bases in between. The CDR3 consists of 11 residues. The CDR3 region has the DNA TGTGCCAGCTGGGTCGGGGAGACCCAGTACTTC. Its translation is CASWVGETQYF.

This rearrangement joins TRBV18 to TRBJ2-5; D not resolved. The V end was cut by 2 bases, the J end by 1 base, with 8 bases between. This CDR3 contains 14 residues. Germline values: CDR1 KGHSH, CDR2 LQKENI. CDR3 nucleotide sequence: TGTGCCAGCTCACCAGTCCCAACCCAAGAGACCCAGTACTTC. Protein product: CASSPVPTQETQYF.